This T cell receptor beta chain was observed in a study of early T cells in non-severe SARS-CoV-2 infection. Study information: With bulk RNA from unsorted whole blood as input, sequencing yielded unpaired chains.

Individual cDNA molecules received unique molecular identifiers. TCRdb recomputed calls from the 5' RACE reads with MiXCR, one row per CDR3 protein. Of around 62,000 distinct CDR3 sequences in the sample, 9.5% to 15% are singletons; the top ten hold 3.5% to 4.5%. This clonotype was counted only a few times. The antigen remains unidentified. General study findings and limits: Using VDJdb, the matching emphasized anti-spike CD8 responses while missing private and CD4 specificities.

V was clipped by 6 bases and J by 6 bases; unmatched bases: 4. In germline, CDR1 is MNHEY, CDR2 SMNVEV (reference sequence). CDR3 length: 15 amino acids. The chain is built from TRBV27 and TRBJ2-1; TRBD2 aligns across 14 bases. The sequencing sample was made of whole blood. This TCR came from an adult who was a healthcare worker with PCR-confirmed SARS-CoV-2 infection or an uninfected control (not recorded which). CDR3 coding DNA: TGTGCCAGCAGCTGGACTAGCGGGAGGCGCAATGAGCAGTTCTTC. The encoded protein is CASSWTSGRRNEQFF.